This TCR beta chain was retrieved from a study of blood T cell repertoires in COVID-19. Across the whole study: Samples representing acute and convalescent COVID-19 were sourced from the United States, Italy and Spain. In each case, the material was cDNA or gDNA derived from T cells, B-cell-depleted T cells, or PBMCs.

As processed by the authors: Cell counts per sample came from amplifying reference gene primers. Profiled with immunoSEQ multiplex PCR; TCRdb holds only in-frame clones, not every one. The V and J calls and clone size are taken from that table; D and trimming were inferred from the DNA. The sample includes tens of thousands of clones, 75% to 85% seen only once; the top ten take 25% to 35%. This CDR3 is built from 15 residues. V lost 0 bases and J lost 1, with 9 bases in between. CDR1 and CDR2 (germline): LNHNV, YYDKDF (reference sequence). Specimen: peripheral blood. The clonotype originates from a human donor in a cohort sampled during active COVID-19. This sequence joins TRBV15 and TRBJ1-2; TRBD1 is a possible D gene (5 bases). This CDR3 is CATSRDIRVNYGYTF. CDR3 DNA sequence: TGTGCCACCAGCAGAGACATCAGGGTTAACTATGGCTACACCTTC.